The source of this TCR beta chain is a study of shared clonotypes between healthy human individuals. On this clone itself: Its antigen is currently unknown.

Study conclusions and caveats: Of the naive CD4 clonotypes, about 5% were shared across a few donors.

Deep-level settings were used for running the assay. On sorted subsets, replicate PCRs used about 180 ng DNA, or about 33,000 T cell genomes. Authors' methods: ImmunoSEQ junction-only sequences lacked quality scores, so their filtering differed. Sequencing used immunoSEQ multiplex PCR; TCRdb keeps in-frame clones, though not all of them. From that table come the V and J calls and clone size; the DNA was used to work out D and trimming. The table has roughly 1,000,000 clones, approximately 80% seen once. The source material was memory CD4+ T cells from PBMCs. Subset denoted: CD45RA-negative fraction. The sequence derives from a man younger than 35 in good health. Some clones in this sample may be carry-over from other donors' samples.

The CDR3 loop reads CASSATSAEQFF. The CDR3 region has the DNA TGTGCCAGCAGTGCTACTAGCGCCGAGCAGTTCTTC. This sequence joins TRBV6-1 and TRBJ2-1; 7 bases fit TRBD2. Germline-derived CDR1 and CDR2 are MNHNS and SASEGT. The CDR3 totals 12 residues. V was pared by 4 bases and J by 10 bases, with 4 bases of the junction left unmatched.